This T cell receptor (beta chain) derives from a study of T cell changes during pregnancy in multiple sclerosis. CDR3 length equals 13 residues. Trimming removed 5 bases from V and 8 bases from J, with 13 bases in between. Germline V gene data show CDR1 as MDHEN and CDR2 as SYDVKM. The repertoire was sequenced with immunoSEQ multiplex PCR; TCRdb's copy has only in-frame clones and lacks some. The sample consists of about 64,000 clones, just under 95% of them appearing once. The rearrangement uses TRBV28 and TRBJ1-3; D remains ambiguous. The TCR sequence derives from a female donor with multiple sclerosis, enrolled in a pregnancy study. This material consisted of peripheral blood, taken in the second trimester of pregnancy. CDR3 in amino acids: CASSKSIYDTIYF. The CDR3 bases are TGTGCCAGCAGTAAGTCCATCTATGACACCATATATTTT.